Listed here is a single T cell receptor (beta chain). This sample was included in a study of long-term antiretroviral therapy in people with HIV. The length of the CDR3 is 12 residues. V shed 3 bases and J shed 8 bases, with 11 bases lying between them. In germline, CDR1 is SGDLS, CDR2 YYNGEE. Investigators performed immunoSEQ version v3.0 at survey level. Using immunoSEQ multiplex PCR, the repertoire was profiled, and TCRdb retains in-frame clones only, with some absent. The table includes around 20,000 clones, 76% detected once. The sequence was obtained from a woman in her 50s with HIV. The chain is built from TRBV9 and TRBJ1-1, with D possibly matching TRBD1 (6 bases). The source was unsorted PBMCs, collected 0.5 years before starting antiretroviral therapy. The CDR3 region is CASSGTGPEAFF. The DNA for the CDR3 is TGTGCCAGCAGCGGTACAGGGCCCGAAGCTTTCTTT.